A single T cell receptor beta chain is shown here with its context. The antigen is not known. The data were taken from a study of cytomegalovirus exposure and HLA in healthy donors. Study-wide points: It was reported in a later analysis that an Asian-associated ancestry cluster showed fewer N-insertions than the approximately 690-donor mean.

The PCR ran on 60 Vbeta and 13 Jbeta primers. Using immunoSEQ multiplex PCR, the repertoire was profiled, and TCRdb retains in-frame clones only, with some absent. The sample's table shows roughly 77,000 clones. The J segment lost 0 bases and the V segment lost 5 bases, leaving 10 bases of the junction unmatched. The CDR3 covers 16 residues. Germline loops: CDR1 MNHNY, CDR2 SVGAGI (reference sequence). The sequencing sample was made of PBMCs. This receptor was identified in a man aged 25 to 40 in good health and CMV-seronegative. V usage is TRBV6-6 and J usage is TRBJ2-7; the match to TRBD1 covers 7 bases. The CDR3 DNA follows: TGTGCCAGCAGTCCCTTACTCGGGACAGACTCCTACGAGCAGTACTTC. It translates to CASSPLLGTDSYEQYF.